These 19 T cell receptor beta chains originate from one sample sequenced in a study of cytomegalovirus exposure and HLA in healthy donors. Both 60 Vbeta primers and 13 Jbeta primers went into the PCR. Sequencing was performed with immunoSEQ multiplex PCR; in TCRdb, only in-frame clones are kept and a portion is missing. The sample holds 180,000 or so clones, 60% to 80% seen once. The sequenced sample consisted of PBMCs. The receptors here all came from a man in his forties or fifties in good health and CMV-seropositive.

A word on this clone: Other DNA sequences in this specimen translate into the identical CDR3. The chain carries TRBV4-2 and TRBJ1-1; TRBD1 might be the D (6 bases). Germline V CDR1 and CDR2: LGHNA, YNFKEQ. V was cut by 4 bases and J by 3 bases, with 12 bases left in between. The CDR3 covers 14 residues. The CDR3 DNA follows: TGTGCCAGCAGCCGAGGACAGAGGGACACTGAAGCTTTCTTT. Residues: CASSRGQRDTEAFF.

The CDR3 is CASSRKASGLHNEQFF. Written as DNA, the CDR3 is TGTGCCAGCAGCCGCAAGGCCAGCGGGCTTCACAATGAGCAGTTCTTC. The J gene is TRBJ2-1, the V gene TRBV7-9, with D perhaps TRBD2 (6 bases). V dropped 5 bases and J dropped 5 bases, with 19 bases sitting between them. This CDR3 contains 16 residues. Germline lookup yields CDR1 SEHNR and CDR2 FQNEAQ (reference sequence). The full variable domain, rest sourced from reference TRBV7-9 and TRBJ2-1, is DTGVSQNPRHKITKRGQNVTFRCDPISEHNRLYWYRQTLGQGPEFLTYFQNEAQLEKSRLLSDRFSAERPKGSFSTLEIQRTEQGDSAMYLCASSRKASGLHNEQFFGPGTRLTVL.

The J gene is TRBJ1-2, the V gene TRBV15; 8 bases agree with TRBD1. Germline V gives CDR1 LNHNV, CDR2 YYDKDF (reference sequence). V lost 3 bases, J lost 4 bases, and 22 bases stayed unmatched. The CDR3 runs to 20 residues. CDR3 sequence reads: CATSRVGRTLGQGAPYGYTF. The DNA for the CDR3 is TGTGCCACCAGCAGGGTTGGTCGGACTTTAGGGCAGGGGGCCCCCTATGGCTACACCTTC.

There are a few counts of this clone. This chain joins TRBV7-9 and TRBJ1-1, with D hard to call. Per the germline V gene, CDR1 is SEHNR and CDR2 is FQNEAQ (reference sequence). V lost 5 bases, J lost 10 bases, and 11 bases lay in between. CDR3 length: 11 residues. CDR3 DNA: TGTGCCAGCAGCCACGAGGGCATAGCTTTCTTT. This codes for CASSHEGIAFF.

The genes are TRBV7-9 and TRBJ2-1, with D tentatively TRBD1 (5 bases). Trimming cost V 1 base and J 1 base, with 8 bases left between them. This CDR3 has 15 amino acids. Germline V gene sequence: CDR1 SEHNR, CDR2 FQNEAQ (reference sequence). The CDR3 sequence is CASSLGTYSYNEQFF. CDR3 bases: TGTGCCAGCAGCTTAGGGACATATTCCTACAATGAGCAGTTCTTC.

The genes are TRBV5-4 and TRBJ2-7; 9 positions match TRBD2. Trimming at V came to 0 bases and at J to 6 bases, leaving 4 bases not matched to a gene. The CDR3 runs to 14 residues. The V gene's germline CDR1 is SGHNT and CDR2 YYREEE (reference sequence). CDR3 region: CASSLDGGGAEQYF. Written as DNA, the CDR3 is TGTGCCAGCAGCTTGGACGGCGGGGGGGCCGAGCAGTACTTC.

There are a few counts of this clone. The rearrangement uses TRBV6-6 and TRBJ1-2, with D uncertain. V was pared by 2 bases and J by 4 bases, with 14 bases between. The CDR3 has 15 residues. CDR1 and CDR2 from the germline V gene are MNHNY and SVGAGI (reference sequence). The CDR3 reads CASSYPRTGTYGYTF. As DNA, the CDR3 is TGTGCCAGCAGTTACCCCCGGACGGGAACCTATGGCTACACCTTC.

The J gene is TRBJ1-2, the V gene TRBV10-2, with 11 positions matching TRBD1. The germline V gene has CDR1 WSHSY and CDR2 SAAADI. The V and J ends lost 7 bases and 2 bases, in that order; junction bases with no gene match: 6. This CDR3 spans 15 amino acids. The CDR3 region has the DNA TGCGCCAGCACCCCGGACAGGGGGCTGAACTATGGCTACACCTTC. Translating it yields CASTPDRGLNYGYTF.

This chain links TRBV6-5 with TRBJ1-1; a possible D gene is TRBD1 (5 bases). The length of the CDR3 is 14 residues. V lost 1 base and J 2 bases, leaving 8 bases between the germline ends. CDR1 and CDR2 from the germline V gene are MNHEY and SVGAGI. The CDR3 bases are TGTGCCAGCAGTTACTTAACAGGCAACACTGAAGCTTTCTTT. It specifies CASSYLTGNTEAFF.

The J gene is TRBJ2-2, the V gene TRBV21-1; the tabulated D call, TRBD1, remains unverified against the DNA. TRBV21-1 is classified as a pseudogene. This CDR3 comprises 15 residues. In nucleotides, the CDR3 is TGTGCCAGCAGCAAGGAAGGGGGCGAGGCCGGGGAGCTGTTTTTT. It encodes CASSKEGGEAGELFF.

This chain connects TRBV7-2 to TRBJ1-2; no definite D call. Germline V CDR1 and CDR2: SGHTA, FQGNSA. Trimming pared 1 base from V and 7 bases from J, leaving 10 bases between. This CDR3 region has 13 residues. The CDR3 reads CASSLVQSGGYTF. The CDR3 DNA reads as TGTGCCAGCAGCTTAGTCCAGTCAGGTGGCTACACCTTC.

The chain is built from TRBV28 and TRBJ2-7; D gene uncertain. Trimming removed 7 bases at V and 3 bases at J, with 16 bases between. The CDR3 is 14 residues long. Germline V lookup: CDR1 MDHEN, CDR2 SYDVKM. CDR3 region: CASTGGSIGYEQYF. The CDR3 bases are TGTGCCAGCACGGGTGGGTCAATCGGCTACGAGCAGTACTTC.

The CDR3 sequence: CASSREGGLNYGYTF. Written as DNA, the CDR3 is TGCGCCAGCAGCCGGGAGGGCGGCCTTAACTATGGCTACACCTTC. This chain uses TRBV4-1 with TRBJ1-2; D is ambiguous. Looked up from germline, CDR1 is MGHRA and CDR2 is YSYEKL. The length of the CDR3 is 15 residues. V was shortened by 4 bases and J by 1 base, with 13 bases between the two germline ends.

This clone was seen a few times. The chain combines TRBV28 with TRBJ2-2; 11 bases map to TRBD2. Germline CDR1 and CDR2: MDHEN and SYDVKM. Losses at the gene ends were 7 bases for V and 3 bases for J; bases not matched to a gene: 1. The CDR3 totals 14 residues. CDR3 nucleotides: TGTGCCAGCAAACTAGCGGGGGACACCGGGGAGCTGTTTTTT. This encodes CASKLAGDTGELFF.

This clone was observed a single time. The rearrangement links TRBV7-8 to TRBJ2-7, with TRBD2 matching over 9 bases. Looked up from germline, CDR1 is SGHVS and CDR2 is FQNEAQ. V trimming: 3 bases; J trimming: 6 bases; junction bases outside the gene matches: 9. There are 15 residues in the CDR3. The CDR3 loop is CASSFLSAGGSEQYV. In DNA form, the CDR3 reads TGTGCCAGCAGCTTCCTATCTGCGGGGGGGAGCGAGCAGTACGTC.

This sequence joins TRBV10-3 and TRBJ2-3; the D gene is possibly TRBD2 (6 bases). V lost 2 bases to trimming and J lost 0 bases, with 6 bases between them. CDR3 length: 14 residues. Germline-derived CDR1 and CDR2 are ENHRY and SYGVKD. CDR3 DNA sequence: TGTGCCATCAGTGAGGGGGGGAGCACAGATACGCAGTATTTT. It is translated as CAISEGGSTDTQYF.

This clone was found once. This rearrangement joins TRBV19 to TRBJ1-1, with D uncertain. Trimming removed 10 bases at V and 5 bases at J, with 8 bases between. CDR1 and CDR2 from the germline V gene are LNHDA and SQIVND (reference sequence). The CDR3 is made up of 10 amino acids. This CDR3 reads CATYGTEAFF. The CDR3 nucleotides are TGTGCCACCTACGGGACTGAAGCTTTCTTT.

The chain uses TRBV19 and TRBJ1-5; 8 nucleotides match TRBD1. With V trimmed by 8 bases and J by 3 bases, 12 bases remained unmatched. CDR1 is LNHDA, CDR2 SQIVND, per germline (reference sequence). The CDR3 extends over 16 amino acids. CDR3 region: CASAPRGQVNNQPQHF. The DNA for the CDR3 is TGTGCCAGTGCACCCCGGGGACAGGTTAACAATCAGCCCCAGCATTTT.

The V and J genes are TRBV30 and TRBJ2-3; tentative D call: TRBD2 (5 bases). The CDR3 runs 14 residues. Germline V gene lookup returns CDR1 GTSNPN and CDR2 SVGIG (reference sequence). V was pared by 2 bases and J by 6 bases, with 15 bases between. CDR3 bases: TGTGCCTGGAGTATGAGGGAACCTCCCGATACGCAGTATTTT. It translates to CAWSMREPPDTQYF.